The 15 T cell receptor beta chains listed next were all sequenced from one sample in a study of vaccination and CD4 T cells after COVID-19. Treatment described: approximately 9-day PBMC culture with coronavirus spike peptide pools or control peptides (ViraFEST assay). Oncomine TCR Beta short-read sequencing was applied to DNA from cultured CD4+ T cells. TCRdb re-derived calls from the PCR reads in MiXCR, one entry per CDR3 protein. Of about 14,000 distinct CDR3 sequences listed, 30% to 50% are singletons. Their cognate antigens are unknown. Material: CD4+ T cells from blood, cultured in vitro. All receptors come from a human donor who had recovered from COVID-19.

The V call is TRBV24-1, the J call TRBJ2-1, with D uncertain. CDR1 and CDR2 (germline): KGHDR, SFDVKD. This CDR3 is built from 13 residues. Trimming removed 4 bases at V and 6 bases at J, with 9 bases between. The DNA for the CDR3 is TGTGCCACCAGTGACCGGTGGGGCAATGAGCAGTTCTTC. As protein: CATSDRWGNEQFF.

V usage is TRBV18 and J usage is TRBJ2-3, with D possibly matching TRBD2 (6 bases). The CDR3 contains 15 residues. The ends were cut back, 0 bases at V and 1 base at J, with 8 bases in the middle. CDR1 is KGHSH, CDR2 LQKENI, per germline. CDR3 region: CASSPPGEGTDTQYF. The CDR3 DNA reads TGTGCCAGCTCACCACCTGGGGAGGGCACAGATACGCAGTATTTT.

This clonotype has a handful of counts. The rearrangement joins TRBV20-1 to TRBJ2-5, with 7 bases lining up with TRBD2. CDR3 size: 13 residues. J lost 3 bases, V lost 2 bases, and 3 bases had no gene match. Germline CDR1 is DFQATT and CDR2 is SNEGSKA (reference sequence). CDR3 region: CSARSGAKETQYF. CDR3 coding DNA: TGCAGTGCTAGAAGCGGGGCTAAAGAGACCCAGTACTTC.

The chain couples TRBV5-1 to TRBJ1-2, with 7 positions matching TRBD1. Germline V gene lookup returns CDR1 SGHRS and CDR2 YFSETQ. The CDR3 loop spans 14 amino acids. Trimming cost V 5 bases and J 4 bases; bases outside gene matches: 8. CDR3 sequence reads: CASSRQGMGYGYTF. CDR3 in DNA: TGCGCCAGCAGTAGACAGGGTATGGGCTATGGCTACACCTTC.

The rearrangement uses TRBV27 and TRBJ2-5, with TRBD1 identical over 9 bases. CDR3 length equals 15 residues. In germline, CDR1 is MNHEY, CDR2 SMNVEV (reference sequence). Trimming took 2 bases from V and 5 from J; bases not matched to a gene: 6. This chain's CDR3 is CASSLRGQGMETQYF. The CDR3 DNA reads as TGTGCCAGCAGTTTAAGAGGACAGGGGATGGAGACCCAGTACTTC.

The gene calls are TRBV12-3 or TRBV12-4 and TRBJ2-7; no clear D. The CDR3 totals 15 residues. The V end lost 5 bases, the J end lost 3 bases, and 17 bases lay between the germline ends. The CDR3 sequence: CASSLSYSIYYEQYF. The CDR3 nucleotides are TGTGCCAGCAGTCTTAGTTATTCTATCTACTACGAGCAGTACTTC.

The V gene is TRBV6-1, the J gene TRBJ2-7; D may be TRBD1 (5 bases). The germline V and J ends were trimmed by 0 bases and 2 bases, with 11 bases remaining between them. There are 15 residues in the CDR3. Germline loops: CDR1 MNHNS, CDR2 SASEGT. The CDR3 DNA sequence: TGTGCCAGCAGTGAAGCCGACAGTGAGCCCTACGAGCAGTACTTC. Protein product: CASSEADSEPYEQYF.

By sample fraction, this clonotype is medium-sized. This chain joins TRBV20-1 and TRBJ2-2; TRBD2 agrees at 11 bases. Germline values: CDR1 DFQATT, CDR2 SNEGSKA (reference sequence). The CDR3 is made up of 14 amino acids. The trim removed 5 bases at V and 4 bases at J, leaving 3 bases unmatched. CDR3 sequence (DNA): TGCAGTGCTCCCGGGACTAGCGGCACCGGGGAGCTGTTTTTT. Translating gives CSAPGTSGTGELFF.

This chain uses TRBV10-3 with TRBJ2-7, with D possibly being TRBD2 (6 bases). The V and J ends lost 11 bases and 3 bases respectively, with 17 bases between them. The CDR3 is made up of 13 amino acids. Looked up from germline, CDR1 is ENHRY and CDR2 is SYGVKD. CDR3 amino acids: CAVNGGAGYEQYF. The CDR3 DNA follows: TGTGCCGTCAATGGCGGGGCGGGCTACGAGCAGTACTTC.

The chain has TRBV7-9 and TRBJ2-2; no clear D. V lost 1 base and J 4 bases, leaving 7 bases between the germline ends. Germline CDR1 is SEHNR and CDR2 is FQNEAQ (reference sequence). The CDR3 is 14 amino acids. CDR3 bases: TGTGCCAGCAGCTTAGTAGCCGGCACCGGGGAGCTGTTTTTT. Amino acid sequence: CASSLVAGTGELFF.

V is TRBV7-9 and J is TRBJ1-1; D gene unclear. Germline V CDR1 and CDR2: SEHNR, FQNEAQ (reference sequence). Trimming took off 5 bases at V and 9 bases at J, with 10 bases between the two ends. The CDR3 consists of 11 residues. This CDR3 is CASSNRAQAFF. The CDR3 region has the DNA TGTGCCAGCAGCAACCGGGCTCAAGCTTTCTTT.

This clonotype is a singleton in its sample. The chain is built from TRBV2 and TRBJ2-2; the match to TRBD1 covers 9 bases. Germline CDR1 SNHLY, CDR2 FYNNEI. The V gene end was trimmed by 6 bases and the J gene end by 4 bases; junction bases not matched to a gene: 6. This CDR3 contains 15 residues. The CDR3 is CASRTGTGLTGELFF. DNA for the CDR3: TGTGCCAGCAGGACCGGGACAGGGCTCACCGGGGAGCTGTTTTTT.

This clonotype was detected a few times. V and J are TRBV4-2 and TRBJ2-3; either TRBD1 or TRBD2 may fit D (5 bases each). Germline CDR1 is LGHNA and CDR2 is YNFKEQ. The V and J ends lost 0 bases and 4 bases respectively, with 17 bases between them. The CDR3 consists of 17 residues. In DNA form, the CDR3 reads TGTGCCAGCAGCCAAGAGGGTGCGCTAAGGGGACCAGATACGCAGTATTTT. It translates to CASSQEGALRGPDTQYF.

This rearrangement joins TRBV20-1 to TRBJ2-7; D is perhaps TRBD1 or TRBD2 (5 bases each). The CDR3 sequence is 11 residues long. Germline CDR1 is DFQATT and CDR2 is SNEGSKA (reference sequence). Trimming stripped 6 bases from V and 4 bases from J, with 10 bases between. CDR3: CSAGTDYEQYF. As DNA, the CDR3 is TGCAGTGCAGGGACGGATTACGAGCAGTACTTC.

CDR3 amino acids: CASGGQGGTDTQYF. The CDR3, as DNA: TGTGCCAGCGGGGGACAGGGGGGCACAGATACGCAGTATTTT. This chain connects TRBV7-2 to TRBJ2-3, with 11 bases aligning to TRBD1. The CDR3 consists of 14 residues. Germline CDR1 SGHTA, CDR2 FQGNSA. Trimming removed 8 bases from V and 1 base from J; junction bases left unmatched: 2. The full variable domain, rest sourced from reference TRBV7-2 and TRBJ2-3, is GAGVSQSPSNKVTEKGKDVELRCDPISGHTALYWYRQSLGQGLEFLIYFQGNSAPDKSGLPSDRFSAERTGGSVSTLTIQRTQQEDSAVYLCASGGQGGTDTQYFGPGTRLTVL.